This T cell receptor beta chain originates from a study of spatial heterogeneity in lung cancer. One entry per CDR3 protein results from TCRdb running MiXCR on the 5' RACE reads. The data contain more than 30,000 distinct CDR3 sequences, approximately 5.5% of them singletons. Time point defined: sample taken at primary tumor resection. In each case, whole RNA from tumor, nontumor lung or frozen PBMC was sequenced unsorted. Samples came from around 70 TRACERx patients with untreated early-stage lung cancer. The CDR3 contains 11 residues. The germline V gene has CDR1 ENHRY and CDR2 SYGVKD. A word on this clonotype: Compared with germline, one end of the junction differs, possibly owing to a read error.

The sequence derives from a male donor with early-stage non-small cell lung cancer. V is TRBV10-3 and J is TRBJ1-2; 7 bases are a match to TRBD1. The sample here was PBMCs, taken at surgery. As DNA, the CDR3 is TGTGCCATCAATGGACAGGAGGTTTGGTCCTTC. It specifies CAINGQEVWSF.